This T cell receptor (beta chain) was sequenced in a study of cytomegalovirus exposure and HLA in healthy donors. About the research overall: As an earlier analysis found, about 190 million T cells yielded approximately 100 million unique TCR beta sequences.

Study-wide points: It was assumed in the presence/absence analyses that sequencing depth was roughly uniform across donors. It is likely that the observed cluster of highly shared sequence variants was a sequencing artifact.

PCR used 60 Vbeta primers and 13 Jbeta primers. Data came from immunoSEQ multiplex PCR; TCRdb stores just in-frame clones and leaves some out. The data hold about 210,000 clones, with over 75% observed a single time. This clone was counted a single time. The antigen remains unidentified. Germline CDR1 reads SGHDN; CDR2 reads FVKESK. V lost 0 bases to trimming and J lost 3 bases, with 4 bases between them. This CDR3 is 13 amino acids long. The sample taken for sequencing was PBMCs. The rearrangement joins TRBV14 to TRBJ2-3; D is undetermined. The receptor comes from a male donor in good health and CMV-seronegative. CDR3 protein: CASSQDPTDTQYF. For the CDR3, the DNA is TGTGCCAGCAGCCAAGATCCGACAGATACGCAGTATTTT. Based on the CDR3 plus reference TRBV14 and TRBJ2-3, the full variable domain is EAGVTQFPSHSVIEKGQTVTLRCDPISGHDNLYWYRRVMGKEIKFLLHFVKESKQDESGMPNNRFLAERTGGTYSTLKVQPAELEDSGVYFCASSQDPTDTQYFGPGTRLTVL.